A single sample gave rise to the 26 T cell receptor beta chains below, sequenced in a study of blood T cell repertoires in COVID-19. Using immunoSEQ multiplex PCR, the repertoire was profiled, and TCRdb retains in-frame clones only, with some absent. There are approximately 250,000 clones in the sample; approximately 81% occur only once, and about 0.91% lies in the top ten. The source material was peripheral blood. These receptors were collected from a man aged 35 to 55 with acute or convalescent COVID-19.

This chain uses TRBV9 with TRBJ2-7; D remains unclear. Between the trimmed V and J ends, which lost 0 bases and 0 bases, there was a span of 10 bases. The CDR3 is 15 amino acids. Looked up from germline, CDR1 is SGDLS and CDR2 is YYNGEE. The CDR3 region has the DNA TGTGCCAGCAGCGTAGAGGCAGGTAGCTCCTACGAGCAGTACTTC. Amino acids: CASSVEAGSSYEQYF.

V and J are TRBV4-3 and TRBJ1-4, with D possibly being TRBD1 (5 bases). V was clipped by 4 bases and J by 7 bases, with 13 bases between them. The CDR3 is made up of 14 amino acids. Germline V lookup: CDR1 LGHNA, CDR2 YSLEER. CDR3 residues: CASSLGLGVEKLFF. For the CDR3, the DNA is TGCGCCAGCAGCCTGGGACTAGGGGTTGAAAAACTGTTTTTT.

This chain connects TRBV19 to TRBJ1-2; tentative D call: TRBD1 (6 bases). Germline values: CDR1 LNHDA, CDR2 SQIVND (reference sequence). There are 14 residues in the CDR3. Trimming cost V 6 bases and J 6 bases, with 17 bases left between them. CDR3 sequence: CASRGALMVDGYTF. The DNA of the CDR3 is TGTGCCAGTAGGGGGGCCCTGATGGTTGATGGCTACACCTTC.

The chain is built from TRBV9 and TRBJ1-1; TRBD1 matches at 7 bases. After removal of 3 bases from V and 0 bases from J, the junction contained 5 bases not matched to a gene. Germline V gene lookup returns CDR1 SGDLS and CDR2 YYNGEE. CDR3 length: 15 amino acids. The CDR3 DNA follows: TGTGCCAGCAGCGCGACGGGACAGATGAACACTGAAGCTTTCTTT. It specifies CASSATGQMNTEAFF.

The chain links TRBV6-5 to TRBJ1-2; 8 bases align to TRBD1. There are 15 residues in the CDR3. The V gene's germline CDR1 is MNHEY and CDR2 SVGAGI. Trimming cost V 0 bases and J 7 bases; bases outside gene matches: 7. CDR3 loop: CASSYSDRGGGGYTF. CDR3 nucleotide sequence: TGTGCCAGCAGTTACTCCGACAGGGGCGGCGGTGGCTACACCTTC.

A single count supports this clone. This chain's CDR3 is CASSVDFDEQFF. The CDR3 DNA sequence: TGTGCCAGCAGCGTAGACTTTGATGAGCAGTTCTTC. The chain employs TRBV9 and TRBJ2-1, with D unclear. Germline V gene lookup returns CDR1 SGDLS and CDR2 YYNGEE. Trimming pared 0 bases from V and 8 bases from J, leaving 6 bases between. The CDR3 spans 12 residues.

This chain uses TRBV29-1 with TRBJ2-5; 8 bases align to TRBD2. CDR1 is SQVTM and CDR2 is ANQGSEA in the germline V gene. This CDR3 comprises 16 residues. J was trimmed by 0 bases and V by 7 bases; bases with no gene match: 13. The CDR3 DNA reads as TGCAGCGCGTTGGTTATAGCGGGACCCTACCAAGAGACCCAGTACTTC. It codes for CSALVIAGPYQETQYF.

This clone was recorded a few times. This CDR3 is CATSRDREPWGEKLFF. The CDR3 DNA follows: TGTGCCACCAGCAGAGATCGGGAGCCCTGGGGGGAAAAACTGTTTTTT. V is TRBV15 and J is TRBJ1-4; D perhaps matches TRBD1 (5 bases). This CDR3 comprises 16 residues. Deletions cut 0 bases from V and 8 bases from J, with 16 bases between. Germline V gene lookup returns CDR1 LNHNV and CDR2 YYDKDF (reference sequence).

The chain links TRBV5-6 to TRBJ1-5, with a possible D match to TRBD1 (5 bases). The germline CDR1 and CDR2 sequences are SGHDT and YYEEEE. This CDR3 is 15 amino acids long. Trimming removed 0 bases at V and 2 bases at J, with 9 bases between. The CDR3 DNA follows: TGTGCCAGCAGCTTGGACGGGGGTCGCAATCAGCCCCAGCATTTT. It translates to CASSLDGGRNQPQHF.

The V call is TRBV15, the J call TRBJ1-2, with D unclear. Germline V gene lookup returns CDR1 LNHNV and CDR2 YYDKDF (reference sequence). The CDR3 totals 14 residues. V dropped 0 bases and J dropped 4 bases, with 9 bases sitting between them. The CDR3 bases are TGTGCCACCAGCAGAGATCTTGAGGGCTATGGCTACACCTTC. Its protein product is CATSRDLEGYGYTF.

This clone was counted a few times. The J gene is TRBJ1-2, the V gene TRBV18, with D perhaps TRBD1 (5 bases). V was clipped by 3 bases and J by 0 bases, with 11 bases between them. The CDR3 totals 15 residues. CDR1 and CDR2 from the germline V gene are KGHSH and LQKENI. Written as DNA, the CDR3 is TGTGCCAGCTCACCGACGACAGATACTAACTATGGCTACACCTTC. It is translated as CASSPTTDTNYGYTF.

J is TRBJ2-5 and V is TRBV12-3 or TRBV12-4; D is ambiguous. CDR3 length equals 13 residues. V dropped 6 bases and J dropped 4 bases, with 12 bases sitting between them. DNA for the CDR3: TGTGCCAGCAGCCGACAATTGGTAGAGACCCAGTACTTC. Translating it yields CASSRQLVETQYF.

The chain is built from TRBV6-5 and TRBJ1-4; D is unresolved. This CDR3 spans 11 amino acids. The V end was cut by 6 bases, the J end by 12 bases, with 11 bases between. Germline V gene data show CDR1 as MNHEY and CDR2 as SVGAGI. The CDR3 region is CASRGREQLFF. The CDR3 DNA is TGTGCCAGCAGGGGTCGGGAGCAACTGTTTTTT.

The gene calls are TRBV11-3 and TRBJ2-5; D perhaps matches TRBD2 (6 bases). V lost 1 base and J lost 3, with 9 bases in between. Per the germline V gene, CDR1 is SGHNT and CDR2 is YENEEA. The CDR3 is made up of 14 amino acids. The CDR3: CASSLGGGEETQYF. The CDR3 coding sequence is TGTGCCAGCAGCTTAGGAGGCGGGGAAGAGACCCAGTACTTC.

The chain joins TRBV7-9 to TRBJ1-1, with a possible D match to TRBD1 (6 bases). The V and J ends lost 7 bases and 1 base respectively, with 10 bases between them. The CDR3 is made up of 13 amino acids. The germline gives CDR1 SEHNR, CDR2 FQNEAQ (reference sequence). CDR3 sequence: CASTPDRNTEAFF. CDR3 DNA: TGTGCCAGCACCCCGGACAGGAACACTGAAGCTTTCTTT.

The chain has TRBV30 and TRBJ1-1; possibly TRBD1 for D (6 bases). This CDR3 contains 11 residues. Germline V CDR1 and CDR2: GTSNPN, SVGIG (reference sequence). The V and J ends lost 5 bases and 7 bases respectively, with 11 bases between them. CDR3 DNA sequence: TGTGCCTGGGGTAGACAGGTTGAAGCTTTCTTT. This translates into CAWGRQVEAFF.

The chain uses TRBV18 and TRBJ2-2; 8 nucleotides match TRBD1. Looked up from germline, CDR1 is KGHSH and CDR2 is LQKENI. V lost 3 bases to trimming and J lost 4 bases; unmatched junction nucleotides: 1. CDR3 size: 14 residues. This CDR3 is CASSPTGGTGELFF. In DNA, the CDR3 is TGTGCCAGCTCACCTACAGGGGGCACCGGGGAGCTGTTTTTT.

V and J are TRBV19 and TRBJ1-2; 10 bases align to TRBD1. Germline lookup yields CDR1 LNHDA and CDR2 SQIVND (reference sequence). This CDR3 is 15 amino acids long. After removal of 4 bases from V and 7 bases from J, the junction contained 9 bases not matched to a gene. The CDR3 DNA sequence: TGTGCCAGTAGTAGCCCTGGGACAGGGGAGAGTGGCTACACCTTC. Its translation: CASSSPGTGESGYTF.

The chain has TRBV6-6 and TRBJ2-1, with D tentatively TRBD2 (6 bases). CDR1 is MNHNY, CDR2 SVGAGI, per germline (reference sequence). This CDR3 region has 13 residues. Trimming removed 2 bases from V and 14 bases from J, with 16 bases in between. The CDR3 nucleotides read TGTGCCAGCAGTTACCCTCCTTTGGGGGAGGAGTTCTTC. This gives the protein CASSYPPLGEEFF.

V gene TRBV7-2 combines with J gene TRBJ2-3; a possible D gene is TRBD2 (6 bases). The CDR3 sequence is 15 residues long. Deletions cut 2 bases from V and 0 bases from J, with 9 bases between. CDR1 SGHTA and CDR2 FQGNSA come from the germline V gene. Written as DNA, the CDR3 is TGTGCCAGCAGCTTAAGCGGGTTCAGCACAGATACGCAGTATTTT. Amino acids: CASSLSGFSTDTQYF. The full variable domain, rest sourced from reference TRBV7-2 and TRBJ2-3, is GAGVSQSPSNKVTEKGKDVELRCDPISGHTALYWYRQSLGQGLEFLIYFQGNSAPDKSGLPSDRFSAERTGGSVSTLTIQRTQQEDSAVYLCASSLSGFSTDTQYFGPGTRLTVL.

The V and J genes are TRBV5-1 and TRBJ1-5; TRBD1 agrees at 11 bases. V gave up 4 bases and J gave up 3 bases; unmatched junction bases: 6. The CDR3 runs to 16 residues. Germline V lookup: CDR1 SGHRS, CDR2 YFSETQ. The CDR3 loop reads CASSPWGQGDNQPQHF. The CDR3 DNA follows: TGCGCCAGCAGCCCCTGGGGACAGGGGGACAATCAGCCCCAGCATTTT.

The gene calls are TRBV30 and TRBJ1-5, with D uncertain. V lost 3 bases and J 5 bases, leaving 14 bases between the germline ends. The germline V gene has CDR1 GTSNPN and CDR2 SVGIG (reference sequence). The CDR3 spans 14 residues. The CDR3 DNA reads TGTGCCTGGAGCTTAGGCAGCCTAGATCAGCCCCAGCATTTT. Amino acid sequence: CAWSLGSLDQPQHF.

The chain is built from TRBV25-1 and TRBJ1-2; D remains unclear. The CDR3 consists of 16 residues. Germline values: CDR1 MGHDK, CDR2 SYGVNS. Deletions cut 4 bases from V and 1 base from J, with 16 bases between. CDR3 residues: CASSAARAGSNYGYTF. The CDR3 DNA follows: TGTGCCAGCAGTGCCGCACGGGCGGGGAGTAACTATGGCTACACCTTC.

The genes are TRBV30 and TRBJ1-3, with D hard to call. In germline, CDR1 is GTSNPN, CDR2 SVGIG (reference sequence). V lost 4 bases to trimming and J lost 0 bases, with 10 bases between them. CDR3 length: 14 amino acids. This chain's CDR3 is CAWTTGSSGNTIYF. CDR3 nucleotide sequence: TGTGCCTGGACTACGGGAAGCTCTGGAAACACCATATATTTT. The variable domain in full, completed from reference TRBV30 and TRBJ1-3, reads SQTIHQWPATLVQPVGSPLSLECTVEGTSNPNLYWYRQAAGRGLQLLFYSVGIGQISSEVPQNLSASRPQDRQFILSSKKLLLSDSGFYLCAWTTGSSGNTIYFGEGSWLTVV.

This clone is a singleton in its sample. The chain links TRBV7-3 to TRBJ2-2; D not certain. V was pared by 5 bases and J by 1 base, with 2 bases between. Germline assignment: CDR1 SGHTA and CDR2 FQGTGA. There are 12 residues in the CDR3. CDR3 protein: CASSLNTGELFF. In DNA, the CDR3 is TGTGCCAGCAGCCTGAACACCGGGGAGCTGTTTTTT.

Only one count was recorded for this clone. The CDR3 sequence: CASSQPGNEKLFF. CDR3 coding DNA: TGTGCCAGCAGCCAACCAGGGAATGAAAAACTGTTTTTT. The chain recombines TRBV4-2 with TRBJ1-4, with D tentatively TRBD1 (5 bases). The CDR3 spans 13 residues. Germline V gene data show CDR1 as LGHNA and CDR2 as YNFKEQ. The ends were cut back, 2 bases at V and 5 bases at J, with 6 bases in the middle.